A selection of T cell receptor beta chains follows, all from one sample in a study of CD8+ T cells in alopecia areata. TCRdb's table, derived via immunoSEQ multiplex PCR, lists solely in-frame clones and lacks some. This sample yields 200,000 or so clones, of which about 62% are seen a single time; about 5.5% belongs to the top ten. Sequencing was performed on CD4+ T cells sorted from blood, taken at week 24, from a patient treated with tofacitinib. Every receptor here comes from a human donor with alopecia areata. The CDR3 runs from the conserved cysteine through the conserved F or W. Each record gives: clone size, D gene, J gene, V gene, CDR3 DNA, CDR3 protein. D genes are given only for firm matches. Not all rows give a size; the values are once, few, many and, for expanded clones, a class.

few | TRBD1 | TRBJ1-6 | TRBV27 | TGTGCCAGCAGTTTTCAGGGGGGCAATTCACCCCTCCACTTT | CASSFQGGNSPLHF
few | TRBD2 | TRBJ2-1 | TRBV5-1 | TGCGCCAGCAAACTTCTAGCGGGAGGTCACGATGAGCAGTTCTTC | CASKLLAGGHDEQFF
few | TRBD1 | TRBJ2-7 | TRBV18 | TGTGCCAGCTCACCATCGGGACAGATCTCCTACGAGCAGTACTTC | CASSPSGQISYEQYF
NA | TRBD2 | TRBJ2-5 | TRBV15 | TGTGCCACCAGCAGGCTAGCGGCATCCCAAGAGACCCAGTACTTC | CATSRLAASQETQYF
many | NA | TRBJ2-1 | TRBV30 | TGTGCCTCATACAGGGAGGGGTACAATGAGCAGTTCTTC | CASYREGYNEQFF
NA | TRBD1 | TRBJ1-1 | TRBV18 | TGTGCCAGCTCACCACCGTGGACAGGGGATGTGGTTTTCTTT | CASSPPWTGDVVFF
NA | TRBD1 | TRBJ2-2 | TRBV25-1 | TGTGCCAGCAGTGATGGGGACAGGGTGGTGTTTTTT | CASSDGDRVVFF
NA | TRBD1 | TRBJ2-4 | TRBV29-1 | TGCAGCGTTGCGGGACAGGGGGGCAAAAACATTCAGTACTTC | CSVAGQGGKNIQYF
NA | NA | TRBJ2-5 | TRBV29-1 | TGCAGCGCAGGACAGGGAGGGGAGACCCAGTACTTC | CSAGQGGETQYF
few | TRBD1 | TRBJ2-2 | TRBV14 | TGTGCCAGCAGCTCCCGGGACAGGGTCTACACCGGGGAGCTGTTTTTT | CASSSRDRVYTGELFF
few | NA | TRBJ1-2 | TRBV29-1 | TGCAGCGTTGAAGACAGGGAAGTCGACGGCTACACCTTC | CSVEDREVDGYTF
NA | NA | TRBJ2-4 | TRBV15 | TGTGCCACCAGCAGAGAGGCCAGTAGCGGAAACATTCAGTACTTC | CATSREASSGNIQYF
NA | NA | TRBJ1-2 | TRBV4-1 | TGCGCCAGCAGCGCAGAGGGGCTGGCCTATGGCTACACCTTC | CASSAEGLAYGYTF
few | TRBD1 | TRBJ1-2 | TRBV28 | TGTGCCAGCAGTGAACAGGGGGTGAACCCCTATGGCTACACCTTC | CASSEQGVNPYGYTF
NA | NA | TRBJ1-1 | TRBV7-9 | TGTGCCAGCAGCTTAGGACCGGCAGGGCTGAACACTGAAGCTTTCTTT | CASSLGPAGLNTEAFF
few | NA | TRBJ2-7 | TRBV4-3 | TGCGCCAGCAGCCTACGACTGGGAGACTACGAGCAGTACTTC | CASSLRLGDYEQYF
NA | NA | TRBJ2-5 | TRBV5-1 | TGCGCCAGCAGCGTCCAAGAGACCCAGTACTTC | CASSVQETQYF
NA | TRBD1 | TRBJ2-7 | TRBV15 | TGTGCCACCAGCAGAGATGGCGGACAGGGAAACTACGAGCAGTACTTC | CATSRDGGQGNYEQYF
few | TRBD2 | TRBJ2-1 | TRBV7-2 | TGTGCCAGCAGCCCGACTAGCGGGGGCCTCTACAATGAGCAGTTCTTC | CASSPTSGGLYNEQFF
NA | NA | TRBJ1-2 | TRBV5-4 | TGTGCCAGCAGCGAAGGACGGGGACTCAGCTACACCTTC | CASSEGRGLSYTF
NA | NA | TRBJ1-5 | TRBV5-6 | TGTGCCAGCAGCTTGGGCACCAATCAGCCCCAGCATTTT | CASSLGTNQPQHF
NA | NA | TRBJ2-3 | TRBV7-6 | TGTGCCAGCAGCTTCGGACACGTTAGCACAGATACGCAGTATTTT | CASSFGHVSTDTQYF
NA | NA | TRBJ1-3 | TRBV7-2 | TGTGCCAGCAGCTTAGCGGGATCCTCTGGAAACACCATATATTTT | CASSLAGSSGNTIYF
once | TRBD2 | TRBJ2-7 | TRBV2 | TGTGCCAGCAGTGAACAGCGGGACTCCTACGAGCAGTACTTC | CASSEQRDSYEQYF
NA | NA | TRBJ1-4 | TRBV2 | TGTGCCAGCAGGTCGGAGGGGGGAGAAAAACTGCTTTTT | CASRSEGGEKLLF
NA | NA | TRBJ2-5 | TRBV7-2 | TGTGCCAGCAGCTTACTCGGCGGTTACGAAGAGACCCAGTACTTC | CASSLLGGYEETQYF
NA | TRBD1 | TRBJ1-1 | TRBV11-2 | TGTGCCAGCCAGTCCGGGAGACAGGGGCGCACTGAAGCTTTCTTT | CASQSGRQGRTEAFF
NA | TRBD1 | TRBJ2-1 | TRBV2 | TGTGCCAGCTCAAGACAGGGGACTGAGCAGTTCTTC | CASSRQGTEQFF
NA | TRBD2 | TRBJ2-3 | TRBV10-3 | TGTGCCATCAGTGAAGGGCTAGCGGGAGGCACAGATACGCAGTATTTT | CAISEGLAGGTDTQYF
NA | NA | TRBJ1-1 | TRBV19 | TGTGCCAGTAGTATCGGTCCGTTGGGCACTGAAGCTTTCTTT | CASSIGPLGTEAFF
NA | NA | TRBJ1-5 | TRBV4-3 | TGCGCCAGCAGCCAAGTCAGGGGTTATCAGCCCCAGCATTTT | CASSQVRGYQPQHF
NA | TRBD1 | TRBJ2-5 | TRBV28 | TGTGCCAGCAGTGTAACAGGGGCCGAGACCCAGTACTTC | CASSVTGAETQYF
NA | NA | TRBJ1-2 | TRBV5-6 | TGTGCCAGCAGTTTGGGCTTTGGCTACACCTTC | CASSLGFGYTF
NA | TRBD1 | TRBJ1-1 | TRBV29-1 | TGCAGCGTCTACACAGGGGGCGGCACTGAAGCTTTCTTT | CSVYTGGGTEAFF
NA | NA | TRBJ2-2 | TRBV7-3 | TGTGCCAGCAGCCCTGGCCCTATCCCCGGCCTCCCTTACACCGGGGAGCTGTTTTTT | CASSPGPIPGLPYTGELFF
few | NA | TRBJ1-1 | TRBV5-1 | TGCGCCAGCAGCTTGGTAGTGGGTTCCACTGAAGCTTTCTTT | CASSLVVGSTEAFF
NA | NA | TRBJ1-6 | TRBV27 | TGTGCCAGCAGTGTCCGTAGCTCCTATAATTCACCCCTCCACTTT | CASSVRSSYNSPLHF
NA | NA | TRBJ2-1 | TRBV4-3 | TGCGCCAGCAGCCAAGCGATAGGGGGGCGACAACACAATGAGCAGTTCTTC | CASSQAIGGRQHNEQFF
few | NA | TRBJ1-5 | TRBV7-8 | TGTGCCAGCAGCTTAGTTGTGGGAGGGACACAGGGTCAGCCCCAGCATTTT | CASSLVVGGTQGQPQHF
NA | NA | TRBJ2-5 | TRBV2 | TGTGCCAGCGGACCCTTTTACCAAGAGACCCAGTACTTC | CASGPFYQETQYF
NA | TRBD1 | TRBJ1-1 | TRBV5-4 | TGTGCCAGCAGCCAGGGACAGGCGAACACTGAAGCTTTCTTT | CASSQGQANTEAFF
NA | NA | TRBJ1-1 | TRBV7-2 | TGTGCCAGCAGCATTCAGGGGCGCGGAGACACTGAAGCTTTCTTT | CASSIQGRGDTEAFF
NA | NA | TRBJ2-3 | TRBV15 | TGTGCCACCAGCAGCCTGGGGTATACGCAGTATTTT | CATSSLGYTQYF
few | TRBD1 | TRBJ2-1 | TRBV18 | TGTGCCAGCTCACCGACAGGGCCGGGCCTTTACAATGAGCAGTTCTTC | CASSPTGPGLYNEQFF
few | TRBD1 | TRBJ1-6 | TRBV5-1 | TGCGCCAGCAGCCCGACAGGGGTCCATTCTAATTCACCCCTCCACTTT | CASSPTGVHSNSPLHF
NA | NA | TRBJ2-1 | TRBV5-6 | TGTGCCAGCAGCTTGTACCAGGAGCAGTTCTTC | CASSLYQEQFF
few | NA | TRBJ2-1 | TRBV7-9 | TGTGCCAGCAGCTTAGCGGGATCAGGACAGAACAATGAGCAGTTCTTC | CASSLAGSGQNNEQFF
few | NA | TRBJ2-6 | TRBV5-5 | TGTGCCAGCACCCTCGAGCCGAGCTCTGGGGCCAACGTCCTGACTTTC | CASTLEPSSGANVLTF
NA | TRBD1 | TRBJ2-7 | TRBV5-6 | TGTGCCAGCAGCGACCTCCAGGGGGATATGTACGAGCAGTACTTC | CASSDLQGDMYEQYF